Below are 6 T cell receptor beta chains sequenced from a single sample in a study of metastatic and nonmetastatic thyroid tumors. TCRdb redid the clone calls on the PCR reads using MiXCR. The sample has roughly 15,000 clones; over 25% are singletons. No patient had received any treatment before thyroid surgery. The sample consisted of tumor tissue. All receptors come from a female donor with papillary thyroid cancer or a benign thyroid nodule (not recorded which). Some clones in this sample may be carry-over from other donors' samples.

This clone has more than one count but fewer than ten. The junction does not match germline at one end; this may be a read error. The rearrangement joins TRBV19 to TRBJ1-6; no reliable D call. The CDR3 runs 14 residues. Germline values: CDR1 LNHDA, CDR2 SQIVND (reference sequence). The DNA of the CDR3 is TGTGCCGGTAGCTCACTCTCCTATGATTCACCCCTCCACTTT. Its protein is CAGSSLSYDSPLHF.

CDR3 DNA sequence: TGTGCCTGGGATTGGAGGGATGGCTACACCTTC. Amino acid sequence: CAWDWRDGYTF. This chain connects TRBV30 to TRBJ1-2; D not certain. CDR1 and CDR2 from the germline V gene are GTSNPN and SVGIG (reference sequence). The V end was cut by 5 bases, the J end by 6 bases, with 10 bases between. The CDR3 has 11 amino acids.

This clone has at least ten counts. The CDR3 protein is CASSLSHRNTQYF. Written as DNA, the CDR3 is TGTGCCAGCAGTTTATCGCACAGAAATACGCAGTATTTT. The chain is built from TRBV27 and TRBJ2-3, with D uncertain. Deletions cut 0 bases from V and 7 bases from J, with 8 bases between. There are 13 residues in the CDR3. From germline, CDR1 is MNHEY and CDR2 SMNVEV (reference sequence).

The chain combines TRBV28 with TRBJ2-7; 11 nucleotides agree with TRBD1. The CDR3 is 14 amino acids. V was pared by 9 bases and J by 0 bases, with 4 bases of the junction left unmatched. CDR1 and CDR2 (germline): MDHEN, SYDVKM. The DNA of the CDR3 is TGTGCCAGTGGGACAGGGGGGAGCTCCTACGAGCAGTACTTC. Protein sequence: CASGTGGSSYEQYF.

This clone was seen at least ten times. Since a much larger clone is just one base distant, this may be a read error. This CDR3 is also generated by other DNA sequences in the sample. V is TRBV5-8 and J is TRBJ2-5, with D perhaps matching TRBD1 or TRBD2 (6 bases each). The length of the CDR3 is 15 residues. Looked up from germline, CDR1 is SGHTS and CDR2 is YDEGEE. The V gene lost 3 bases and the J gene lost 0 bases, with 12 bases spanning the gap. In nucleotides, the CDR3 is TGTGCCAGCAGCTCGGGGGACACTTACCAAGAGACCCAGTACTTC. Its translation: CASSSGDTYQETQYF.

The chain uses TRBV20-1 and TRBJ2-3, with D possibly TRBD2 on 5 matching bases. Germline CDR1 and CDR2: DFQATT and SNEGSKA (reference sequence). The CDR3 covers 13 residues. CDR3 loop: CSLVTGKTDTQYF. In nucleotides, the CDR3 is TGCAGCCTCGTAACGGGAAAGACAGATACGCAGTATTTT.